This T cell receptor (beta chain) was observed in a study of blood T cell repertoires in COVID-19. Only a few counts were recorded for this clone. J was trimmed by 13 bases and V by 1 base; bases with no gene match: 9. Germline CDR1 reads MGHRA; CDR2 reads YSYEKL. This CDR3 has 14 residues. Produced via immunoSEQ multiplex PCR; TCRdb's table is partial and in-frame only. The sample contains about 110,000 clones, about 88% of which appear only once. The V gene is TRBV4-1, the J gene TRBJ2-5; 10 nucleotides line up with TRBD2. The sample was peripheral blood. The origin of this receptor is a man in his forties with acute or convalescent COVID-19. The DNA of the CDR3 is TGCGCCAGCAGCCAAGTGATAGCGGGAGGTTCGAGGTACTTC. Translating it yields CASSQVIAGGSRYF.